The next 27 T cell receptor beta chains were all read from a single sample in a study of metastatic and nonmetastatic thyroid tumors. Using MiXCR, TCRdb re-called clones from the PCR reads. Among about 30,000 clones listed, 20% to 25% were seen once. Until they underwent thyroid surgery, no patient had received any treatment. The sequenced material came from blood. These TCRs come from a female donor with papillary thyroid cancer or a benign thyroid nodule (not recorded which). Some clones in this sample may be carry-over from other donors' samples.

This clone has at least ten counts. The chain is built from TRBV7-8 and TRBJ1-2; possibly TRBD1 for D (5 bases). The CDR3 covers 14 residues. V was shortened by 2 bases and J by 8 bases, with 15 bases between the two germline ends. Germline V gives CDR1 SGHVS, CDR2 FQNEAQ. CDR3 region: CASSLQRGGAGYTF. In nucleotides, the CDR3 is TGTGCCAGCAGCTTACAGAGGGGAGGGGCCGGCTACACCTTC. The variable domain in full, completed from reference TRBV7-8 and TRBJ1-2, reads GAGVSQSPRYKVAKRGQDVALRCDPISGHVSLFWYQQALGQGPEFLTYFQNEAQLDKSGLPSDRFFAERPEGSVSTLKIQRTQQEDSAVYLCASSLQRGGAGYTFGSGTRLTVV.

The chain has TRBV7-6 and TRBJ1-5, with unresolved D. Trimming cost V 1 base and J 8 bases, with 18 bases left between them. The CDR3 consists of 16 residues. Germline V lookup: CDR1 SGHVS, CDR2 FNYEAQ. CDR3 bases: TGTGCCAGCAGCTTAGGTTCGGCAGTGGGGAATAAGCCCCAGCATTTT. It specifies CASSLGSAVGNKPQHF.

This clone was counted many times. CDR3 nucleotide sequence: TGTGCCAGCAGCTTATCGCTCAGTGAAGCTTTCTTT. It yields the protein CASSLSLSEAFF. The chain is built from TRBV7-9 and TRBJ1-1; no reliable D call. Germline V gene data show CDR1 as SEHNR and CDR2 as FQNEAQ (reference sequence). Trimming removed 2 bases at V and 7 bases at J, with 8 bases between. The CDR3 has 12 amino acids. Drawing the rest from reference TRBV7-9 and TRBJ1-1, the complete variable domain is DTGVSQNPRHKITKRGQNVTFRCDPISEHNRLYWYRQTLGQGPEFLTYFQNEAQLEKSRLLSDRFSAERPKGSFSTLEIQRTEQGDSAMYLCASSLSLSEAFFGQGTRLTVV.

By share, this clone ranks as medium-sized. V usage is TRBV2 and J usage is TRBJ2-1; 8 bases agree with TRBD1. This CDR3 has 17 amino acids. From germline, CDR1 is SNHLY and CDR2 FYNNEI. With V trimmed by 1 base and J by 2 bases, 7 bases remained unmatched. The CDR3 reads CASSEDRTGSPYNEQFF. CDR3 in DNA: TGTGCCAGCAGTGAAGACCGGACAGGGTCCCCCTACAATGAGCAGTTCTTC.

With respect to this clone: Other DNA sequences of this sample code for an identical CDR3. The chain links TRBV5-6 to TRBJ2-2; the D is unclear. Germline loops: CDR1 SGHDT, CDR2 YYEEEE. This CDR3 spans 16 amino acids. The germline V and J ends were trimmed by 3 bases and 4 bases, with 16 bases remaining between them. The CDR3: CASSSSGVAGTGELFF. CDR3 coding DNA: TGTGCCAGCAGCTCTAGTGGGGTCGCAGGCACCGGGGAGCTGTTTTTT.

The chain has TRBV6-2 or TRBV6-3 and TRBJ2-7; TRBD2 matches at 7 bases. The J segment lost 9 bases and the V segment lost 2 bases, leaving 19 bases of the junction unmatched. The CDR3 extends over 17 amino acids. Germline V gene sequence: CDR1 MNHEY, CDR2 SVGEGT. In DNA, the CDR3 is TGTGCCAGCAGTTACGCCAAAGAGGGCGGGAGAGGAGTAGGGCAGTACTTC. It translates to CASSYAKEGGRGVGQYF.

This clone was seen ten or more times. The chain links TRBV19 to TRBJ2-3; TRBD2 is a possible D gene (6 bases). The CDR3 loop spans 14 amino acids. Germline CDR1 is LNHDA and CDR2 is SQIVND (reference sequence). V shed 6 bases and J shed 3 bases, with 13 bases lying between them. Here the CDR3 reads CASSHSGETDTQYF. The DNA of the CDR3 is TGTGCCAGTAGCCATAGCGGAGAGACAGATACGCAGTATTTT.

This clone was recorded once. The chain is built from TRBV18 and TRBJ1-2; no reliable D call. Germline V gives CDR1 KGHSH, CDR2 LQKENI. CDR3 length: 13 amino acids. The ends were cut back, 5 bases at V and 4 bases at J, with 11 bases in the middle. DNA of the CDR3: TGTGCCAGCTCAAAAGCCCAGTTCTATGGCTACACCTTC. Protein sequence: CASSKAQFYGYTF.

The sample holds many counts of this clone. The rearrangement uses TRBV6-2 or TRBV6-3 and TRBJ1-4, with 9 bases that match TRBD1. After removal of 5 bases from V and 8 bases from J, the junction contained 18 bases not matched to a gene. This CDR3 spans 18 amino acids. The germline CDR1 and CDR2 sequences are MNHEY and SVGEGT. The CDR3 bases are TGTGCCAGCAGTCCACACCCGGGACAGGGTGGAATTAGGGAAAAACTGTTTTTT. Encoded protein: CASSPHPGQGGIREKLFF.

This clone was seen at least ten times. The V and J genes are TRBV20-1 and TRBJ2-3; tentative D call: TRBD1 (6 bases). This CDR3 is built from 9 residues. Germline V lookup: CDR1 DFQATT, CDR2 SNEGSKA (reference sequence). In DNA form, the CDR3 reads TGCATCCGAGGGGGTACGCAGTATTTT. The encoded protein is CIRGGTQYF.

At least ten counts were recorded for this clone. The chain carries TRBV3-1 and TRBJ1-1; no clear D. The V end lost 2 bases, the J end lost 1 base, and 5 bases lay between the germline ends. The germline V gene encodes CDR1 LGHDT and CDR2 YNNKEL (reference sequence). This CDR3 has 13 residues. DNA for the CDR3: TGTGCCAGCAGCCAATCCGGGAACACTGAAGCTTTCTTT. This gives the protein CASSQSGNTEAFF.

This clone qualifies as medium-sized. The CDR3 sequence is CSARDPSVPRYEQYF. DNA of the CDR3: TGCAGTGCTAGAGATCCGTCCGTCCCCCGCTACGAGCAGTACTTC. J is TRBJ2-7 and V is TRBV20-1; D gene uncertain. Looked up from germline, CDR1 is DFQATT and CDR2 is SNEGSKA (reference sequence). The CDR3 consists of 15 residues. The ends were cut back, 0 bases at V and 3 bases at J, with 15 bases in the middle.

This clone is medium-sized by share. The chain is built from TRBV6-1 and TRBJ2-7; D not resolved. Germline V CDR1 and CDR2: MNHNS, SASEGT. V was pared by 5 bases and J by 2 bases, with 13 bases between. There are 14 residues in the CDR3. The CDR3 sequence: CASSSPGFAYEQYF. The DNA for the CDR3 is TGTGCCAGCAGTTCACCAGGCTTTGCCTACGAGCAGTACTTC.

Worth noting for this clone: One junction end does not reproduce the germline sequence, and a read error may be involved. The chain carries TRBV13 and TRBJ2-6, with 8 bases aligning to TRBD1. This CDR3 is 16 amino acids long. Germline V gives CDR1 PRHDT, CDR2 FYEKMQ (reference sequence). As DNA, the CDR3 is TGTGCCAGCAGCTGGGACAGGTCCTCTGGGGCCATCGTCCTGACTTTC. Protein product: CASSWDRSSGAIVLTF.

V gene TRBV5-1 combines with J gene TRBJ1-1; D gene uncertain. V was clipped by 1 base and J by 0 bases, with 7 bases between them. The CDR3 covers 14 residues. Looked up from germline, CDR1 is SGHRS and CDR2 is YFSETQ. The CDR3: CASSLHGVNTEAFF. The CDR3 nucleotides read TGCGCCAGCAGCTTGCACGGGGTGAACACTGAAGCTTTCTTT.

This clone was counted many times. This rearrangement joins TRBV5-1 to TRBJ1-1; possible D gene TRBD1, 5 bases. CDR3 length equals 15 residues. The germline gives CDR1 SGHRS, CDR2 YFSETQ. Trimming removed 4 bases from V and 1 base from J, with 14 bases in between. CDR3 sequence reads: CASSPLGGGNTEAFF. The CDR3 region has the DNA TGCGCCAGCAGCCCGCTGGGGGGAGGGAACACTGAAGCTTTCTTT.

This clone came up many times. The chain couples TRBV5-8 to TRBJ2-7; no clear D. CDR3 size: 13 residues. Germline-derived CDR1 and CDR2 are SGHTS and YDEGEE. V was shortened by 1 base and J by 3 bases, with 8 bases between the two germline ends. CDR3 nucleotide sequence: TGTGCCAGCAGCTTGTTCTTAAGCTACGAGCAGTACTTC. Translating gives CASSLFLSYEQYF.

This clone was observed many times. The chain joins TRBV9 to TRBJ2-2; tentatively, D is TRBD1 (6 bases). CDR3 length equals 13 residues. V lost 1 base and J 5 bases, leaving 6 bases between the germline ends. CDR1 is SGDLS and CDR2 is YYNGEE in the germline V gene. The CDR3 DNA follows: TGTGCCAGCAGCGTACAGGGGACCGGGGAGCTGTTTTTT. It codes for CASSVQGTGELFF.

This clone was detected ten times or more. The chain's CDR3 is CASSIGRGSWRNTEAFF. DNA for the CDR3: TGTGCCAGTAGTATAGGAAGGGGGAGTTGGCGGAACACTGAAGCTTTCTTT. This chain uses TRBV19 with TRBJ1-1; weak D call: TRBD1 (6 bases). The CDR3 extends over 17 amino acids. V was trimmed by 1 base and J by 1 base, leaving 16 bases between them. Germline V gene data show CDR1 as LNHDA and CDR2 as SQIVND (reference sequence).

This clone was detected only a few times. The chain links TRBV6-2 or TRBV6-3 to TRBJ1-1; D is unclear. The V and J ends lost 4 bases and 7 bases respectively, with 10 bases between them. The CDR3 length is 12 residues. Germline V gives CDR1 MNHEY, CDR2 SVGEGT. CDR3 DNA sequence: TGTGCCAGCAGTTCGGTGATAAATGAAGCTTTCTTT. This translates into CASSSVINEAFF.

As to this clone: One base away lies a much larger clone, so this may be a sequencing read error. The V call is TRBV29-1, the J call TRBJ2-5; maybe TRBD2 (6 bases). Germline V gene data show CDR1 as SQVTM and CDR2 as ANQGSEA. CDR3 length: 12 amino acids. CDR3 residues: CSARERGETHYF. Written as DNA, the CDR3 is TGCAGCGCCCGGGAGAGGGGAGAGACCCATTACTTC.

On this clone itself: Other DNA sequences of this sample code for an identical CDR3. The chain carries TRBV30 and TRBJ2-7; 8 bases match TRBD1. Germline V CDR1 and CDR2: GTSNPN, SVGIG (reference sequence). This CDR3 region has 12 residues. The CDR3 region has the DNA TGTGCACTACAGGGGGGTCCCTACGAGCAGTACTTC. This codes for CALQGGPYEQYF. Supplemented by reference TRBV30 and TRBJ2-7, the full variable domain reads SQTIHQWPATLVQPVGSPLSLECTVEGTSNPNLYWYRQAAGRGLQLLFYSVGIGQISSEVPQNLSASRPQDRQFILSSKKLLLSDSGFYLCALQGGPYEQYFGPGTRLTVT.

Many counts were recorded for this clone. CDR3 DNA sequence: TGCAGTGCTTTGCTGCCAGGGAACTATGGCTACACCTTC. It encodes CSALLPGNYGYTF. The V call is TRBV20-1, the J call TRBJ1-2; TRBD1 might be the D (5 bases). The V gene's germline CDR1 is DFQATT and CDR2 SNEGSKA (reference sequence). Between the trimmed V and J ends, which lost 5 bases and 2 bases, there was a span of 12 bases. This CDR3 spans 13 amino acids.

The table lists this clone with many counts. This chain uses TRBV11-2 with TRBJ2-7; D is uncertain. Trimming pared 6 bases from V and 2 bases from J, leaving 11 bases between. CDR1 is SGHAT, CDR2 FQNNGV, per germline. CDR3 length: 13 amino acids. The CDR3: CASRHTEPYEQYF. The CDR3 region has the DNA TGTGCCAGCAGGCACACTGAACCCTACGAGCAGTACTTC. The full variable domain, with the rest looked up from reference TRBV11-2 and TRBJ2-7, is EAGVAQSPRYKIIEKRQSVAFWCNPISGHATLYWYQQILGQGPKLLIQFQNNGVVDDSQLPKDRFSAERLKGVDSTLKIQPAKLEDSAVYLCASRHTEPYEQYFGPGTRLTVT.

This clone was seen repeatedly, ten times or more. The DNA for the CDR3 is TGTGCCAGTTCGACAGGGGGCGCGACCGAGACCCAGTACTTC. It codes for CASSTGGATETQYF. V and J are TRBV11-1 and TRBJ2-5; TRBD1 matches at 10 bases. CDR3 length: 14 residues. Per the germline V gene, CDR1 is SGHAT and CDR2 is FQDESV (reference sequence). Losses at the gene ends were 9 bases for V and 5 bases for J; bases not matched to a gene: 9.

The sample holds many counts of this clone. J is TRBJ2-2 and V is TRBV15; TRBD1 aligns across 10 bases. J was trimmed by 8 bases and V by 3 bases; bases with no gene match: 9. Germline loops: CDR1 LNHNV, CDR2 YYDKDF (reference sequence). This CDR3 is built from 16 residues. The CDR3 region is CATSRDRGVQAGELFF. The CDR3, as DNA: TGTGCCACCAGCAGGGACAGGGGGGTTCAAGCGGGGGAGCTGTTTTTT.

In DNA, the CDR3 is TGTGCCAGCAGTCCCCCCGGGACTAGCGGGAGCTCCGGGCTCTACGAGCAGTACTTC. Protein product: CASSPPGTSGSSGLYEQYF. The gene calls are TRBV27 and TRBJ2-7; TRBD2 matches at 14 bases. Germline CDR1 and CDR2: MNHEY and SMNVEV (reference sequence). J was trimmed by 3 bases and V by 5 bases; bases with no gene match: 15. The CDR3 is 19 amino acids.